This TCR beta chain was profiled in a study of response to subunit inactivated influenza vaccine. General study points: With each seasonal influenza vaccination, the authors suggested, few new T cells are recruited.

One entry per CDR3 protein, called by TCRdb with MiXCR from the RT-PCR reads. Here the sample spans hundreds of thousands of distinct CDR3 sequences, around 8% being singletons. V gave up 2 bases and J gave up 0 bases, with 9 bases separating them. Germline CDR1 reads SNHLY; CDR2 reads FYNNEI. The CDR3 consists of 15 residues. This clonotype was counted only a few times. Its target is unknown. The starting material was PBMCs from blood, obtained roughly 24 months after vaccination. The source of this sequence is a man aged 50 to 69 who received an inactivated influenza vaccine. V and J are TRBV2 and TRBJ2-3; D call uncertain. The DNA of the CDR3 is TGTGCCAGCAGTGAATCGTTTGGAAGCACAGATACGCAGTATTTT. This codes for CASSESFGSTDTQYF. Using reference TRBV2 and TRBJ2-3 for the parts outside the CDR3, the full variable domain is EPEVTQTPSHQVTQMGQEVILRCVPISNHLYFYWYRQILGQKVEFLVSFYNNEISEKSEIFDDQFSVERPDGSNFTLKIRSTKLEDSAMYFCASSESFGSTDTQYFGPGTRLTVL.